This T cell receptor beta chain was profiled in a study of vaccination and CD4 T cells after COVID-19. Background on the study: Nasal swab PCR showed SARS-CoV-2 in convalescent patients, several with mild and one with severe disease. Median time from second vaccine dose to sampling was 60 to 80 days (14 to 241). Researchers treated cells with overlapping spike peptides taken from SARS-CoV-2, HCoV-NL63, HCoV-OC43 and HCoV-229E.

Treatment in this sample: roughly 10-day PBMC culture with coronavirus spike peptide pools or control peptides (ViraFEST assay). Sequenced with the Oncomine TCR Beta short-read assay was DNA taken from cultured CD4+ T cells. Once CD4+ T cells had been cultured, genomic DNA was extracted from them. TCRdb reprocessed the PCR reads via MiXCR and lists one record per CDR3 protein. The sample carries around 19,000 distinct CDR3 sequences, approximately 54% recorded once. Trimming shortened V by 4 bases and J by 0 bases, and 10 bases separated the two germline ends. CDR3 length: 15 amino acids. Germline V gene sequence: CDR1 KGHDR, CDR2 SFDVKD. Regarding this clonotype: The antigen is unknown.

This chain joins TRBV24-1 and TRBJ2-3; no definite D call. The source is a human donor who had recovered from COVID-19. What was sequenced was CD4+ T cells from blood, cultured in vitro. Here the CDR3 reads CATSEAEKSTDTQYF. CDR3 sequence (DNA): TGTGCCACCAGTGAAGCCGAAAAAAGCACAGATACGCAGTATTTT.